A selection of T cell receptor beta chains follows, all from one sample in a study of T cell responses to AZD1222 COVID-19 vaccine. Sequenced by immunoSEQ multiplex PCR; TCRdb stores in-frame clones only, minus some. The sample lists some 150,000 clones, 70% to 90% seen once, with approximately 4.8% in the top ten. Material: peripheral blood, obtained on day 0 of AZD1222 vaccination. The source of these receptors is an adult in good health. Both conserved end residues are part of each CDR3. D genes are given only for firm matches. The size field is filled for only some rows; it gives once, few, many or a size class.

- TRBJ1-5 - TRBV12-5 CASGRDRNQPQHF TGTGCTAGTGGTCGGGACCGAAATCAGCCCCAGCATTTT
- TRBJ2-3 - TRBV6-2/TRBV6-3 CASSSPEVGYSLTDTQYF TGTGCCAGCAGTTCCCCCGAGGTGGGTTACAGCCTCACAGATACGCAGTATTTT
- TRBJ1-2 - TRBV30 CAWSSALTSHYGYTF TGTGCCTGGAGTTCGGCACTTACTTCCCACTATGGCTACACCTTC
- TRBJ1-2 TRBD1 TRBV2 CASSKRQGKHGYTF TGTGCCAGCAGTAAAAGACAGGGCAAACATGGCTACACCTTC
- TRBJ1-6 - TRBV5-5 CASSPGGVASYNSPLHF TGTGCCAGCAGCCCGGGTGGGGTTGCCTCCTATAATTCACCCCTCCACTTT
once TRBJ1-4 - TRBV27 CASRPYGEMTTNEKLFF TGTGCCAGCAGGCCATACGGAGAGATGACAACTAATGAAAAACTGTTTTTT
- TRBJ1-2 TRBD1 TRBV27 CATGRQGFGGYTF TGTGCCACAGGGAGACAGGGGTTCGGTGGCTACACCTTC
few TRBJ2-7 - TRBV7-6 CASSYDTGMGSYEQYF TGTGCCAGCAGCTATGATACAGGGATGGGGTCCTACGAGCAGTACTTC
- TRBJ2-7 TRBD2 TRBV7-9 CASSTWTSDSYEQYF TGTGCCAGCAGCACGTGGACTAGCGACTCCTACGAGCAGTACTTC
- TRBJ2-1 - TRBV5-1 CASSIYNEQFF TGCGCCAGCAGCATCTACAATGAGCAGTTCTTC
- TRBJ1-1 - TRBV29-1 CSVDGMDTEAFF TGCAGCGTTGACGGGATGGACACTGAAGCTTTCTTT
- TRBJ1-1 - TRBV5-1 CASSLGPGGNTEAFF TGCGCCAGCAGCTTGGGTCCCGGCGGGAATACTGAAGCTTTCTTT
- TRBJ2-6 TRBD1 TRBV5-1 CASSLTGQGDPMTF TGCGCCAGCAGCTTGACGGGACAGGGAGACCCAATGACTTTC
- TRBJ1-2 - TRBV5-8 CASSLEVDHYGYTF TGTGCCAGCAGCTTGGAGGTCGACCACTATGGCTACACCTTC
- TRBJ1-5 TRBD1 TRBV10-3 CAISSGTGFNQPQHF TGTGCCATCAGTTCCGGGACAGGGTTTAATCAGCCCCAGCATTTT
- TRBJ2-7 - TRBV10-2 CASRDYEQYF TGCGCCAGCAGGGACTACGAGCAGTACTTC
- TRBJ1-2 TRBD1 TRBV7-2 CASSLGTVANYGYTF TGTGCCAGCAGCCTAGGGACAGTAGCTAACTATGGCTACACCTTC
- TRBJ1-4 - TRBV7-9 CASSLGPDGGEKLFF TGTGCCAGCAGCTTAGGTCCCGACGGTGGAGAAAAACTGTTTTTT
- TRBJ1-1 TRBD1 TRBV28 CASSLRRQGATEAFF TGTGCCAGCAGTTTACGGCGACAGGGTGCCACTGAAGCTTTCTTT
- TRBJ2-3 TRBD2 TRBV29-1 CSVVKYPAGAVDTQYF TGCAGCGTTGTGAAATATCCGGCGGGAGCCGTCGATACGCAGTATTTT
- TRBJ1-5 - TRBV5-6 CASSFEGGFQPQHF TGTGCCAGCAGCTTCGAGGGGGGTTTTCAGCCCCAGCATTTT
- TRBJ1-5 TRBD1 TRBV27 CASSPTGVWFLWDNQPQHF TGTGCCAGCAGTCCGACAGGGGTTTGGTTCCTATGGGACAATCAGCCCCAGCATTTT
- TRBJ1-2 - TRBV4-2 CASSQGAGVKGYTF TGTGCCAGCAGCCAAGGAGCAGGGGTAAAGGGCTACACCTTC
- TRBJ2-2 TRBD1 TRBV11-2 CASSPNPGGTNTGELFF TGTGCCAGCAGCCCAAACCCAGGGGGCACGAACACCGGGGAGCTGTTTTTT
few TRBJ2-2 - TRBV7-8 CASSAIRVAGELFF TGTGCCAGCAGCGCAATACGGGTAGCCGGGGAGCTGTTTTTT
- TRBJ2-3 - TRBV5-1 CASSLGLKGADTQYF TGCGCCAGCAGCTTGGGGTTAAAGGGGGCAGATACGCAGTATTTT
- TRBJ2-3 - TRBV5-6 CASSGRGVDTQYF TGTGCCAGCAGCGGACGGGGTGTAGATACGCAGTATTTT
- TRBJ2-2 - TRBV6-4 CASSVGDTGELFF TGTGCCAGCAGTGTAGGTGACACCGGGGAGCTGTTTTTT
- TRBJ1-3 - TRBV18 CASSPVGAVAGNTIYF TGTGCCAGCTCACCGGTGGGGGCGGTAGCCGGAAACACCATATATTTT
- TRBJ1-6 TRBD1 TRBV5-6 CASSLAQGLGNSPLHF TGTGCCAGCAGCTTAGCACAGGGGCTTGGGAATTCACCCCTCCACTTT
once TRBJ2-5 TRBD2 TRBV28 CASGAGVETQYF TGTGCCAGTGGCGCGGGAGTGGAGACCCAGTACTTC
- TRBJ2-2 - TRBV9 CASSPPWGPNTGELFF TGTGCCAGCAGCCCCCCTTGGGGGCCGAACACCGGGGAGCTGTTTTTT
- TRBJ2-2 - TRBV2 CASRVYGELFF TGTGCCAGCAGGGTCTACGGGGAGCTGTTTTTT
- TRBJ1-3 - TRBV6-5 CASSPGKGGGNTIYF TGTGCCAGCAGCCCAGGGAAGGGTGGCGGAAACACCATATATTTT
once TRBJ2-5 - TRBV5-4 CASSLSSAQETQYF TGTGCCAGCAGCTTGTCTAGCGCACAAGAGACCCAGTACTTC
- TRBJ2-7 - TRBV10-3 CAISLDPKAYEQYF TGTGCCATCAGCCTCGACCCAAAGGCCTACGAGCAGTACTTC
- TRBJ1-5 - TRBV27 CANSTRGQPQHF TGTGCCAACTCTACGAGGGGTCAGCCCCAGCATTTT
- TRBJ1-1 - TRBV19 CASLQNMNTEAFF TGTGCCAGCTTACAGAATATGAACACTGAAGCTTTCTTT
- TRBJ2-1 - TRBV5-1 CASSLVPLGYNEQFF TGCGCCAGCAGCTTGGTTCCCCTAGGGTACAATGAGCAGTTCTTC
- TRBJ1-1 TRBD1 TRBV18 CASSGTGVPQNTEAFF TGTGCCAGCTCAGGGACAGGGGTACCCCAGAACACTGAAGCTTTCTTT
- TRBJ1-4 TRBD1 TRBV4-1 CASRPRDRGPNEKLFF TGCGCCAGCAGGCCTCGGGACAGGGGACCTAATGAAAAACTGTTTTTT
- TRBJ1-1 - TRBV6-5 CASASGRGAVNEAFF TGTGCCAGCGCCAGTGGGAGGGGCGCTGTGAATGAAGCTTTCTTT